The rows below give T cell receptor beta chains drawn from one sample of a study of blood T cell repertoires in COVID-19. The table came from immunoSEQ multiplex PCR; TCRdb's copy has only in-frame clones and leaves some out. The repertoire holds around 52,000 clones, with about four fifths as singletons. Sequencing was carried out using peripheral blood. These receptors all stem from a woman aged 55-69 years with acute or convalescent COVID-19. The CDR3 runs from the conserved cysteine through the conserved F or W. D genes are given only for firm matches. For some rows the clone size is stated as once, few or many, or as a class when expanded; others skip it.

d_call: NA; clone_size: NA; j_call: TRBJ1-2; v_call: TRBV29-1; cdr3_aa: CSVEDGYYGCTF; cdr3_nt: TGCAGCGTTGAAGATGGTTACTATGGCTGCACCTTC
d_call: NA; clone_size: NA; j_call: TRBJ1-1; v_call: TRBV30; cdr3_aa: CAWSYWATEAFF; cdr3_nt: TGTGCCTGGAGTTACTGGGCGACTGAAGCTTTCTTT
d_call: TRBD1; clone_size: once; j_call: TRBJ1-2; v_call: TRBV6-5; cdr3_aa: CASSLRTGGSYGYTF; cdr3_nt: TGTGCCAGCAGTCTCCGGACAGGGGGGAGCTATGGCTACACCTTC
d_call: NA; clone_size: NA; j_call: TRBJ2-3; v_call: TRBV5-3; cdr3_aa: CARSLVGEYTDTQYF; cdr3_nt: TGTGCCAGAAGCTTGGTGGGCGAATACACAGATACGCAGTATTTT
d_call: TRBD2; clone_size: NA; j_call: TRBJ2-7; v_call: TRBV30; cdr3_aa: CAWNTLAGGLHEQYF; cdr3_nt: TGTGCCTGGAACACCTTAGCGGGGGGCCTCCACGAGCAGTACTTC
d_call: TRBD1; clone_size: few; j_call: TRBJ2-3; v_call: TRBV11-2; cdr3_aa: CASSPGTGGTDTQYF; cdr3_nt: TGTGCCAGCAGCCCCGGGACAGGGGGCACAGATACGCAGTATTTT
d_call: NA; clone_size: NA; j_call: TRBJ2-7; v_call: TRBV3-1/TRBV3-2; cdr3_aa: CASSQQATSTYEQYF; cdr3_nt: TGTGCCAGCAGCCAGCAGGCGACATCCACCTACGAGCAGTACTTC
d_call: TRBD1; clone_size: NA; j_call: TRBJ1-5; v_call: TRBV19; cdr3_aa: CASTSRDRGYQPQHF; cdr3_nt: TGTGCCAGTACCTCCCGGGACAGGGGTTACCAGCCCCAGCATTTT
d_call: NA; clone_size: NA; j_call: TRBJ1-2; v_call: TRBV27; cdr3_aa: CASSLFAGGGDGYTF; cdr3_nt: TGTGCCAGCAGTTTATTCGCGGGGGGAGGAGATGGCTACACCTTC
d_call: TRBD2; clone_size: NA; j_call: TRBJ2-3; v_call: TRBV5-4; cdr3_aa: CASSLVAGGFTDTQYF; cdr3_nt: TGTGCCAGCAGCTTGGTGGCGGGGGGATTCACAGATACGCAGTATTTT
d_call: NA; clone_size: NA; j_call: TRBJ1-1; v_call: TRBV10-3; cdr3_aa: CAISDPGDAGTEAFF; cdr3_nt: TGTGCCATCAGTGATCCGGGGGATGCGGGCACTGAAGCTTTCTTT
d_call: NA; clone_size: NA; j_call: TRBJ2-5; v_call: TRBV4-3; cdr3_aa: CASSQDRRGSETQYF; cdr3_nt: TGCGCCAGCAGCCAAGATCGGAGGGGCTCAGAGACCCAGTACTTC
d_call: TRBD1; clone_size: NA; j_call: TRBJ1-1; v_call: TRBV7-6; cdr3_aa: CASSLGQGARRGTEAFF; cdr3_nt: TGTGCCAGCAGCTTAGGACAGGGGGCGCGAAGGGGTACTGAAGCTTTCTTT
d_call: TRBD1; clone_size: NA; j_call: TRBJ2-7; v_call: TRBV6-6; cdr3_aa: CASSTGGYEQYF; cdr3_nt: TGTGCCAGCAGTACAGGGGGCTACGAGCAGTACTTC
d_call: NA; clone_size: NA; j_call: TRBJ2-3; v_call: TRBV7-3; cdr3_aa: CASSPQRLDTQYF; cdr3_nt: TGTGCCAGCAGCCCCCAACGGTTAGATACGCAGTATTTT
d_call: TRBD1; clone_size: NA; j_call: TRBJ1-1; v_call: TRBV6-1; cdr3_aa: CASSEALQGARAFF; cdr3_nt: TGTGCCAGCAGTGAAGCGCTTCAGGGGGCGAGGGCTTTCTTT
d_call: TRBD1; clone_size: NA; j_call: TRBJ1-5; v_call: TRBV27; cdr3_aa: CASSDTGGNQPQHF; cdr3_nt: TGTGCCAGCAGTGATACAGGGGGCAATCAGCCCCAGCATTTT
d_call: NA; clone_size: NA; j_call: TRBJ1-1; v_call: TRBV12-5; cdr3_aa: CASGWDLAGTEAFF; cdr3_nt: TGTGCTAGTGGTTGGGATCTGGCGGGGACTGAAGCTTTCTTT
d_call: NA; clone_size: NA; j_call: TRBJ2-1; v_call: TRBV19; cdr3_aa: CASSEDSASREQFF; cdr3_nt: TGTGCCAGTAGTGAGGACAGTGCCTCGAGAGAGCAGTTCTTC
d_call: NA; clone_size: few; j_call: TRBJ1-4; v_call: TRBV12-3/TRBV12-4; cdr3_aa: CASSLGPREKLFF; cdr3_nt: TGTGCCAGCAGTTTAGGACCGAGGGAAAAACTGTTTTTT
d_call: NA; clone_size: NA; j_call: TRBJ2-2; v_call: TRBV3-1/TRBV3-2; cdr3_aa: CASSQGWSTGELFF; cdr3_nt: TGTGCCAGCAGCCAAGGTTGGAGCACCGGGGAGCTGTTTTTT
d_call: NA; clone_size: NA; j_call: TRBJ1-2; v_call: TRBV6-2/TRBV6-3; cdr3_aa: CASSYDRSYGYTF; cdr3_nt: TGTGCCAGCAGTTACGACAGGAGCTATGGCTACACCTTC
d_call: TRBD2; clone_size: NA; j_call: TRBJ2-3; v_call: TRBV19; cdr3_aa: CAISAGATDTQYF; cdr3_nt: TGTGCCATCTCAGCGGGGGCCACAGATACGCAGTATTTT
d_call: TRBD1; clone_size: NA; j_call: TRBJ2-7; v_call: TRBV12-5; cdr3_aa: CASASRQGLGEQYF; cdr3_nt: TGTGCTAGTGCCTCTAGACAGGGGCTCGGCGAGCAGTACTTC
d_call: NA; clone_size: NA; j_call: TRBJ2-1; v_call: TRBV29-1; cdr3_aa: CSAGGRGSTYNEQFF; cdr3_nt: TGCAGCGCAGGGGGGCGCGGGAGCACCTACAATGAGCAGTTCTTC
d_call: NA; clone_size: few; j_call: TRBJ1-5; v_call: TRBV19; cdr3_aa: CASSILYSNQPQHF; cdr3_nt: TGTGCCAGTAGTATCCTGTATAGCAATCAGCCCCAGCATTTT
d_call: TRBD1; clone_size: NA; j_call: TRBJ1-6; v_call: TRBV11-2; cdr3_aa: CASSRDRYNSPLHF; cdr3_nt: TGTGCCAGCAGCCGGGACAGATATAATTCACCCCTCCACTTT
d_call: TRBD1; clone_size: NA; j_call: TRBJ1-2; v_call: TRBV11-1; cdr3_aa: CASSTGQDNYGYTF; cdr3_nt: TGTGCCAGCAGCACCGGACAGGATAACTATGGCTACACCTTC
d_call: NA; clone_size: NA; j_call: TRBJ1-4; v_call: TRBV18; cdr3_aa: CASSPGSGDWEKLFF; cdr3_nt: TGTGCCAGCTCACCAGGGTCAGGGGATTGGGAAAAACTGTTTTTT
d_call: NA; clone_size: NA; j_call: TRBJ2-7; v_call: TRBV25-1; cdr3_aa: CASSTSFSVGGSYEQYF; cdr3_nt: TGTGCCAGCAGTACTTCTTTCTCGGTGGGGGGATCCTACGAGCAGTACTTC
d_call: NA; clone_size: NA; j_call: TRBJ1-4; v_call: TRBV9; cdr3_aa: CASSPRGTNEKLFF; cdr3_nt: TGTGCCAGCAGCCCCCGAGGGACTAATGAAAAACTGTTTTTT
d_call: NA; clone_size: NA; j_call: TRBJ1-3; v_call: TRBV2; cdr3_aa: CASSVPLDSGDSGNTIYF; cdr3_nt: TGTGCCAGCAGTGTGCCCCTGGACAGTGGAGACTCTGGAAACACCATATATTTT
d_call: NA; clone_size: few; j_call: TRBJ1-2; v_call: TRBV5-5; cdr3_aa: CASSVDGNYGYTF; cdr3_nt: TGTGCCAGCAGCGTTGACGGGAACTATGGCTACACCTTC